This T cell receptor (beta chain) originates from a study of T cells in tumors after PD-1 blockade. On the study more broadly: Patients received pembrolizumab 200 mg every 3 weeks or cemiplimab 350 mg every 2 weeks. Daily vismodegib 150 mg continued in a subset of anti-PD-1-treated patients. On average, peripheral blood gave about 120,000 TCR templates and tens of thousands of unique clonotypes.

CDR3 length equals 18 residues. CDR1 and CDR2 from the germline V gene are SGHVS and FNYEAQ. Deletions cut 1 base from V and 2 bases from J, with 15 bases between. The table came from immunoSEQ multiplex PCR; TCRdb's copy has only in-frame clones and leaves some out. The repertoire holds around 45,000 clones, with more than 70% as singletons. This chain joins TRBV7-6 and TRBJ1-6; TRBD1 might be the D (5 bases). The clonotype comes from a human donor with basal cell carcinoma. The sequencing here drew on PBMCs, taken before anti-PD-1 treatment. The DNA for the CDR3 is TGTGCCAGCAGCTTAGACGCGTCCGGGGGAACCTATAATTCACCCCTCCACTTT. Residues: CASSLDASGGTYNSPLHF.